The clone carrying this T cell receptor beta chain occurred a few times. Trimming left V 4 bases short and J 5 bases short, with 19 bases between. The germline CDR1 and CDR2 sequences are SGHNT and YYREEE (reference sequence). The CDR3 runs 15 residues. The record originates from a study of T cell clones after liver transplantation. Across the study: Three of eight recipients were HCV-positive; others had non-autoimmune, non-viral indications. Timepoints were pre-transplant, pre-withdrawal, and after withdrawal was completed or failed.

The protocol was immunoSEQ multiplex PCR, while the TCRdb copy is restricted to in-frame clones and leaves out a portion. Among 55,000 or so clones listed, 65% to 75% were seen once. The chain employs TRBV5-4 and TRBJ2-7; possible D gene TRBD2, 5 bases. This receptor was obtained from a human donor who received a liver transplant. The sample consisted of CD4+ T cells from blood, taken before liver transplant. CDR3 sequence: CASSLPARARDEQYF. In nucleotides, the CDR3 is TGTGCCAGCAGCCTACCCGCGAGGGCGCGCGACGAGCAGTACTTC.